This T cell receptor (beta chain) was captured by sequencing in a study of blood T cell repertoires in COVID-19. Study-wide background: T cells, B-cell-depleted T cells, or PBMCs supplied cDNA or gDNA.

Per the germline V gene, CDR1 is MNHNY and CDR2 is SVGAGI (reference sequence). With V trimmed by 6 bases and J by 8 bases, 14 bases remained unmatched. The CDR3 extends over 15 amino acids. Sequencing used immunoSEQ multiplex PCR; TCRdb keeps in-frame clones, though not all of them. Of nearly 200,000 clones in the sample, roughly four fifths were seen once. This receptor was obtained from a human donor with acute or convalescent COVID-19. The donor label of this sample is uncertain. Sequenced material: peripheral blood. The chain carries TRBV6-6 and TRBJ1-2, with 8 bases matching TRBD1. CDR3 nucleotide sequence: TGTGCCAGCAGGCCTGGACCGACAGGGGCACACGGCTACACCTTC. Translation: CASRPGPTGAHGYTF.